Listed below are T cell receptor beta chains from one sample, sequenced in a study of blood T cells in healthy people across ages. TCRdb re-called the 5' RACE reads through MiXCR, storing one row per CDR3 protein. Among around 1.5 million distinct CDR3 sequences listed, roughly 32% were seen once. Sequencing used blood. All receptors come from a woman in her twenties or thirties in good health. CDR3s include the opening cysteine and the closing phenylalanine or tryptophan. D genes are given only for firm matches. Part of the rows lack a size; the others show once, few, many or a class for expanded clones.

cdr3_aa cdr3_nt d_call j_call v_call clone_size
CASSVESAYGYTF TGTGCCAGCAGCGTAGAGTCGGCCTATGGCTACACCTTC - TRBJ1-2 TRBV9 -
CASRNRYDSAPFF TGTGCCAGCAGAAATCGTTACGACAGTGCGCCGTTCTTC - TRBJ2-1 TRBV12-3/TRBV12-4 -
CVSSLGTSGDTDTQYF TGCGTCAGCAGCTTGGGGACTAGCGGAGATACAGATACGCAGTATTTT TRBD2 TRBJ2-3 TRBV5-1 -
CASSLQGNPEAFF TGCGCCAGCAGCTTGCAGGGGAATCCCGAAGCTTTCTTT - TRBJ1-1 TRBV5-1 few
CSALTGTEISYEQYF TGCAGTGCCCTCACAGGGACAGAGATTTCCTACGAGCAGTACTTC TRBD1 TRBJ2-7 TRBV20-1 -
CAGSEAGHPWENEQFF TGTGCCGGCAGTGAAGCGGGACACCCCTGGGAAAATGAGCAGTTCTTC - TRBJ2-1 TRBV2 -
CASSQLAGDNEQYF TGTGCCAGCAGTCAACTAGCGGGAGACAACGAGCAGTACTTC TRBD2 TRBJ2-7 TRBV3-1 -
CSARPTNEQFF TGCAGTGCTCGACCTACTAATGAGCAGTTCTTC - TRBJ2-1 TRBV20-1 few
CAIPRGLISYGYTF TGTGCCATCCCCCGGGGGCTCATCAGCTATGGCTACACCTTC - TRBJ1-2 TRBV6-4 -
CASSYSSRGGVDTQYF TGTGCCAGCAGTTACTCGAGCCGGGGGGGCGTGGATACGCAGTATTTT TRBD2 TRBJ2-3 TRBV6-5 -
CATNRRQANEQFF TGTGCCACCAACAGAAGACAGGCCAATGAGCAGTTCTTC - TRBJ2-1 TRBV6-5 few
CASSSRLTTDTQYF TGTGCCAGCAGTTCTAGACTCACCACAGATACGCAGTATTTT - TRBJ2-3 TRBV13 -
CSARDGDSPSVEQYF TGCAGTGCTAGAGATGGAGATAGCCCCTCGGTCGAGCAGTACTTC - TRBJ2-7 TRBV20-1 many
CASSPGLAGWTMGDQYF TGTGCCAGCAGCCCGGGACTAGCGGGATGGACTATGGGGGACCAGTACTTC TRBD2 TRBJ2-7 TRBV5-4 once
CSAREGNTEAFF TGCAGTGCTAGAGAGGGGAACACTGAAGCTTTCTTT - TRBJ1-1 TRBV20-1 many
CAGSLSTGVLVNTEAFF TGTGCCGGCAGCTTATCCACAGGGGTCTTGGTCAACACTGAAGCTTTCTTT TRBD1 TRBJ1-1 TRBV7-9 -
CASSLSIGQLYEQYF TGTGCCAGCAGTTTATCTATAGGACAATTGTACGAGCAGTACTTC - TRBJ2-7 TRBV27 -
CASSLRQGPVQFF TGTGCCAGCAGTCTGCGACAGGGGCCGGTGCAGTTCTTC TRBD1 TRBJ2-1 TRBV12-3/TRBV12-4 -
CASSSTGERGYTF TGTGCCAGCAGCTCAACAGGGGAGCGGGGCTACACCTTC TRBD1 TRBJ1-2 TRBV7-2 -
CSARVSDKVSNQPQHF TGCAGTGCTAGAGTGAGCGATAAGGTGTCCAATCAGCCCCAGCATTTT - TRBJ1-5 TRBV20-1 many
CASRPWTGIGDTQYF TGTGCCAGCAGGCCGTGGACAGGAATAGGAGATACGCAGTATTTT TRBD1 TRBJ2-3 TRBV2 -
CASSPPGQGLHQPQHF TGTGCCAGCAGTCCCCCGGGACAGGGGTTGCATCAGCCCCAGCATTTT TRBD1 TRBJ1-5 TRBV12-3/TRBV12-4 -
CASSPRTPIRNYEQYF TGTGCCAGCAGCCCCCGAACACCCATTAGAAACTACGAGCAGTACTTC - TRBJ2-7 TRBV21-1 -
CASSYGGAVEQFF TGTGCCAGCAGTTACGGAGGGGCGGTTGAGCAGTTCTTC - TRBJ2-1 TRBV6-2/TRBV6-3 -
CASSSRDSLLETQYF TGTGCCAGCAGTTCCCGGGACAGCCTCTTAGAGACCCAGTACTTC TRBD1 TRBJ2-5 TRBV27 -
CATSRTPGTMVTGYTF TGTGCCACCAGCAGAACCCCGGGGACAATGGTTACTGGCTACACCTTC - TRBJ1-2 TRBV15 -
CASNRTTGDNEQFF TGTGCCAGCAACCGCACGACAGGGGACAATGAGCAGTTCTTC TRBD1 TRBJ2-1 TRBV13 -
CASSLATGTGVKPYF TGTGCCAGCAGTTTAGCGACCGGGACTGGGGTAAAGCCGTACTTC - TRBJ2-5 TRBV12-3/TRBV12-4 -
CASSLGAGLSGANVLTF TGTGCCAGCAGCTTAGGCGCAGGGTTGTCTGGGGCCAACGTCCTGACTTTC - TRBJ2-6 TRBV7-6 many
CASSLEMGYEQYF TGTGCCAGCAGCTTAGAAATGGGTTACGAGCAGTACTTC - TRBJ2-7 TRBV7-6 -
CASSLAVGLANNEQFF TGCGCCAGCAGCTTGGCCGTCGGACTAGCAAACAATGAGCAGTTCTTC TRBD2 TRBJ2-1 TRBV5-1 few
CSARVRHQYNEQFF TGCAGTGCTAGAGTTCGTCATCAGTACAATGAGCAGTTCTTC - TRBJ2-1 TRBV20-1 few
CSARDRRVETQYF TGCAGTGCTAGAGATCGCCGGGTCGAGACCCAGTACTTC - TRBJ2-5 TRBV20-1 few
CSVPLLQLTDTQYF TGCAGCGTTCCTCTACTCCAACTCACAGATACGCAGTATTTT - TRBJ2-3 TRBV29-1 -
CASSLLWDSPYNEQFF TGTGCCAGCAGTTTATTATGGGACTCGCCATACAATGAGCAGTTCTTC - TRBJ2-1 TRBV27 -
CSATGYAQETQYF TGCAGCGCAACAGGTTACGCCCAAGAGACCCAGTACTTC - TRBJ2-5 TRBV29-1 many
CASSESAGVEQFF TGCGCCAGCAGTGAGTCGGCCGGCGTTGAGCAGTTCTTC - TRBJ2-1 TRBV10-1 -
CASSYSARDGSQYF TGTGCCAGCAGTTACTCGGCCAGGGACGGGTCCCAGTACTTC - TRBJ2-5 TRBV6-2/TRBV6-3 few
CSVVSQGDGYTF TGCAGCGTTGTTTCTCAGGGTGATGGCTACACCTTC - TRBJ1-2 TRBV29-1 few
CASNKAQRDSEQYF TGTGCCAGCAACAAAGCCCAACGGGACTCTGAGCAGTACTTC - TRBJ2-5 TRBV21-1 -
CASTPYSGAPYEQYF TGTGCCAGCACCCCTTATAGCGGTGCTCCCTACGAGCAGTACTTC - TRBJ2-7 TRBV28 -
CSARDLTSDKYTDTQYF TGCAGTGCTAGGGATTTGACGTCGGACAAGTACACAGATACGCAGTATTTT - TRBJ2-3 TRBV20-1 few
CASSQRVASLGPGRQYF TGTGCCAGCAGCCAGAGGGTAGCGTCTTTAGGACCCGGCAGGCAGTATTTT - TRBJ2-3 TRBV3-1 few
CASSQGRGEYNEQFF TGTGCCAGCAGCCAAGGGAGGGGAGAGTACAATGAGCAGTTCTTC - TRBJ2-1 TRBV14 -
CSARVPDSSFGNTIYF TGCAGTGCTAGAGTGCCCGACTCATCGTTTGGAAACACCATATATTTT - TRBJ1-3 TRBV20-1 -
CASSPRVAETQYF TGTGCCAGCAGCCCGAGGGTGGCAGAGACCCAGTACTTC - TRBJ2-5 TRBV7-2 few